A selection of T cell receptor beta chains follows, all from one sample in a study of T cell responses to AZD1222 COVID-19 vaccine. Method: immunoSEQ multiplex PCR; TCRdb's copy keeps in-frame clones and lacks some. Among roughly 140,000 clones listed, roughly 88% were seen once. Specimen: peripheral blood, collected on day 0 of AZD1222 vaccination. The receptors derive from an adult in good health. Both conserved end residues are part of each CDR3. D genes are given only for firm matches. The listing skips clone size in some rows; elsewhere it reads once, few, many or a size class.

d_call | j_call | clone_size | v_call | cdr3_length | cdr3_nt | cdr3_aa
- | TRBJ2-7 | - | TRBV5-3 | 16 | TGTGCCAGAAGCGCCGGGTTACCCCTCACGTCCCCCGGGCAGTACTTC | CARSAGLPLTSPGQYF
- | TRBJ2-2 | - | TRBV10-3 | 14 | TGTGCCATCAGTGAGTTACCCCTCACCGGGGAGCTGTTTTTT | CAISELPLTGELFF
- | TRBJ2-5 | - | TRBV2 | 14 | TGTGCCAGCAGTTCCCAGGCGGGATTTGAGACCCAGTACTTC | CASSSQAGFETQYF
- | TRBJ1-1 | few | TRBV27 | 16 | TGTGCCAGCAGCTTAACCCTCCAAGGGAAGAACACTGAAGCTTTCTTT | CASSLTLQGKNTEAFF
TRBD1 | TRBJ2-1 | - | TRBV5-6 | 12 | TGTGCCAGCAACGGACAGGAAGGGGAGCAGTTCTTC | CASNGQEGEQFF
- | TRBJ2-3 | - | TRBV29-1 | 15 | TGCAGCGTTGTCCGAGGGAGCGGGACAACAGATACGCAGTATTTT | CSVVRGSGTTDTQYF
- | TRBJ1-3 | - | TRBV11-2 | 13 | TGTGCCAGCAGCCTTGGAGGGTCGAACACCATATATTTT | CASSLGGSNTIYF
TRBD2 | TRBJ2-1 | - | TRBV29-1 | 17 | TGCAGCGTTGAAGCGGTGAGGGCGGGAGTCTCCTACAATGAGCAGTTCTTC | CSVEAVRAGVSYNEQFF
TRBD1 | TRBJ1-1 | - | TRBV28 | 16 | TGTGCCAGCAGTTTAGGGGACAGGGGTTGGAACACTGAAGCTTTCTTT | CASSLGDRGWNTEAFF
TRBD2 | TRBJ2-7 | - | TRBV7-9 | 14 | TGTGCCAGCAGCTGGGGACTAGCGGATTACGAGCAGTACTTC | CASSWGLADYEQYF
TRBD1 | TRBJ1-1 | - | TRBV6-5 | 14 | TGTGCCAGCAGCCTTGACAGGGGGTTTACTGAAGCTTTCTTT | CASSLDRGFTEAFF
- | TRBJ1-5 | - | TRBV6-6 | 14 | TGTGCCAGCAGTTCGGAGGGATTAAATCAGCCCCAGCATTTT | CASSSEGLNQPQHF
- | TRBJ1-2 | - | TRBV6-6 | 13 | TGTGCCAGCAGGAGAGGGAATGGGTATGGCTACACCTTC | CASRRGNGYGYTF
TRBD1 | TRBJ2-1 | once | TRBV19 | 15 | TGTGCCAGTACCTTGGACAGGAGCTCCTACAATGAGCAGTTCTTC | CASTLDRSSYNEQFF
TRBD2 | TRBJ2-7 | - | TRBV7-8 | 19 | TGTGCCAGCAGCTTAGCGGGGCTAGCGGGAGGGCCTATTCCCTACGAGCAGTACTTC | CASSLAGLAGGPIPYEQYF
TRBD1 | TRBJ1-1 | - | TRBV27 | 14 | TGTGCCAGCAGTCTCGGACAGGGGTACACTGAAGCTTTCTTT | CASSLGQGYTEAFF
- | TRBJ2-2 | once | TRBV5-4 | 15 | TGTGCCAGCAGCGCAACAGGGAGAAACACCGGGGAGCTGTTTTTT | CASSATGRNTGELFF
- | TRBJ2-7 | - | TRBV5-1 | 14 | TGCGCCAGCAGCTTGTGGGGGACCGGCTACGAGCAGTACTTC | CASSLWGTGYEQYF
TRBD1 | TRBJ1-5 | - | TRBV28 | 16 | TGTGCCAGCAGTGCTACGACGGGACAGGGGAGTCAGCCCCAGCATTTT | CASSATTGQGSQPQHF
- | TRBJ1-1 | - | TRBV21-1 | 12 | TGTGCCAGCAGCCTGCGCCTGATTCGGGCTTTCTTT | CASSLRLIRAFF
- | TRBJ1-5 | - | TRBV6-5 | 13 | TGTGCCAGCAGGCGGGAGTTAGTTCAGCCCCAGCATTTT | CASRRELVQPQHF
TRBD2 | TRBJ2-7 | many | TRBV6-2/TRBV6-3 | 14 | TGTGCCAGCAGTTACGGGACTAGCGGCTACGAGCAGTACTTC | CASSYGTSGYEQYF
- | TRBJ2-3 | - | TRBV19 | 14 | TGTGCCAGTAGTATCTACCACAGCACAGATACGCAGTATTTT | CASSIYHSTDTQYF